Given below is one TCR beta chain in context. Its target is not known. This entry comes from a study of T cells in Graves' hyperthyroidism and ophthalmopathy. Study-wide results and limits: Most thyroid clonotypes expanded above 0.001 appeared in blood too.

Among ophthalmopathy patients, the Clinical Activity Score reached at least 3, the NOSPECS grade reached at least 4, and duration remained under 3 months. Investigators excluded patients with uncontrolled infection, other autoimmune disease, pregnancy or lactation. An approximately 9.8 ml volume of fresh peripheral blood provided the PBMCs. Using RNA transcripts as the source, TCR beta CDR3 regions were amplified. The HTBI primer set served for first-round RT-PCR of the TCR CDR3. From the multiplex PCR reads, TCRdb called clonotypes with MiXCR, one entry per CDR3 protein. The table includes 490,000 or so distinct CDR3 sequences, around a fifth detected once. There are 15 residues in the CDR3. From germline, CDR1 is SGHRS and CDR2 YFSETQ. Trimming shortened V by 6 bases and J by 5 bases, and 20 bases separated the two germline ends.

Sequences were obtained from blood. The receptor's source is a woman in her seventies with Graves' ophthalmopathy. The chain links TRBV5-1 to TRBJ2-5; perhaps TRBD1 as D (6 bases). CDR3 bases: TGCGCCAGCAACATCGGACAGCCCACAGCGGAGACCCAGTACTTC. Protein product: CASNIGQPTAETQYF.